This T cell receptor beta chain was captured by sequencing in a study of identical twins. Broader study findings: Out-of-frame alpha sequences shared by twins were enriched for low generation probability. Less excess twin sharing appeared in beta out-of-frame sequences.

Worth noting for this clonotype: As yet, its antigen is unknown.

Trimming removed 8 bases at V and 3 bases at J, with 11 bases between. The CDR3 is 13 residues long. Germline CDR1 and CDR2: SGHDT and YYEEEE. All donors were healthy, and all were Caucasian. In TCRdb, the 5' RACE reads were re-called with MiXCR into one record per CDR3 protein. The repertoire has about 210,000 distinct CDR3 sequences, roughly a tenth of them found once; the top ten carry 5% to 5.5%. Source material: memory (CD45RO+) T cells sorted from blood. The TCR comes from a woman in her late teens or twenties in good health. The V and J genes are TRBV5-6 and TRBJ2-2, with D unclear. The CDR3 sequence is CARSPVDTGELFF. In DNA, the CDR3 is TGTGCCAGGAGCCCCGTGGACACCGGGGAGCTGTTTTTT.